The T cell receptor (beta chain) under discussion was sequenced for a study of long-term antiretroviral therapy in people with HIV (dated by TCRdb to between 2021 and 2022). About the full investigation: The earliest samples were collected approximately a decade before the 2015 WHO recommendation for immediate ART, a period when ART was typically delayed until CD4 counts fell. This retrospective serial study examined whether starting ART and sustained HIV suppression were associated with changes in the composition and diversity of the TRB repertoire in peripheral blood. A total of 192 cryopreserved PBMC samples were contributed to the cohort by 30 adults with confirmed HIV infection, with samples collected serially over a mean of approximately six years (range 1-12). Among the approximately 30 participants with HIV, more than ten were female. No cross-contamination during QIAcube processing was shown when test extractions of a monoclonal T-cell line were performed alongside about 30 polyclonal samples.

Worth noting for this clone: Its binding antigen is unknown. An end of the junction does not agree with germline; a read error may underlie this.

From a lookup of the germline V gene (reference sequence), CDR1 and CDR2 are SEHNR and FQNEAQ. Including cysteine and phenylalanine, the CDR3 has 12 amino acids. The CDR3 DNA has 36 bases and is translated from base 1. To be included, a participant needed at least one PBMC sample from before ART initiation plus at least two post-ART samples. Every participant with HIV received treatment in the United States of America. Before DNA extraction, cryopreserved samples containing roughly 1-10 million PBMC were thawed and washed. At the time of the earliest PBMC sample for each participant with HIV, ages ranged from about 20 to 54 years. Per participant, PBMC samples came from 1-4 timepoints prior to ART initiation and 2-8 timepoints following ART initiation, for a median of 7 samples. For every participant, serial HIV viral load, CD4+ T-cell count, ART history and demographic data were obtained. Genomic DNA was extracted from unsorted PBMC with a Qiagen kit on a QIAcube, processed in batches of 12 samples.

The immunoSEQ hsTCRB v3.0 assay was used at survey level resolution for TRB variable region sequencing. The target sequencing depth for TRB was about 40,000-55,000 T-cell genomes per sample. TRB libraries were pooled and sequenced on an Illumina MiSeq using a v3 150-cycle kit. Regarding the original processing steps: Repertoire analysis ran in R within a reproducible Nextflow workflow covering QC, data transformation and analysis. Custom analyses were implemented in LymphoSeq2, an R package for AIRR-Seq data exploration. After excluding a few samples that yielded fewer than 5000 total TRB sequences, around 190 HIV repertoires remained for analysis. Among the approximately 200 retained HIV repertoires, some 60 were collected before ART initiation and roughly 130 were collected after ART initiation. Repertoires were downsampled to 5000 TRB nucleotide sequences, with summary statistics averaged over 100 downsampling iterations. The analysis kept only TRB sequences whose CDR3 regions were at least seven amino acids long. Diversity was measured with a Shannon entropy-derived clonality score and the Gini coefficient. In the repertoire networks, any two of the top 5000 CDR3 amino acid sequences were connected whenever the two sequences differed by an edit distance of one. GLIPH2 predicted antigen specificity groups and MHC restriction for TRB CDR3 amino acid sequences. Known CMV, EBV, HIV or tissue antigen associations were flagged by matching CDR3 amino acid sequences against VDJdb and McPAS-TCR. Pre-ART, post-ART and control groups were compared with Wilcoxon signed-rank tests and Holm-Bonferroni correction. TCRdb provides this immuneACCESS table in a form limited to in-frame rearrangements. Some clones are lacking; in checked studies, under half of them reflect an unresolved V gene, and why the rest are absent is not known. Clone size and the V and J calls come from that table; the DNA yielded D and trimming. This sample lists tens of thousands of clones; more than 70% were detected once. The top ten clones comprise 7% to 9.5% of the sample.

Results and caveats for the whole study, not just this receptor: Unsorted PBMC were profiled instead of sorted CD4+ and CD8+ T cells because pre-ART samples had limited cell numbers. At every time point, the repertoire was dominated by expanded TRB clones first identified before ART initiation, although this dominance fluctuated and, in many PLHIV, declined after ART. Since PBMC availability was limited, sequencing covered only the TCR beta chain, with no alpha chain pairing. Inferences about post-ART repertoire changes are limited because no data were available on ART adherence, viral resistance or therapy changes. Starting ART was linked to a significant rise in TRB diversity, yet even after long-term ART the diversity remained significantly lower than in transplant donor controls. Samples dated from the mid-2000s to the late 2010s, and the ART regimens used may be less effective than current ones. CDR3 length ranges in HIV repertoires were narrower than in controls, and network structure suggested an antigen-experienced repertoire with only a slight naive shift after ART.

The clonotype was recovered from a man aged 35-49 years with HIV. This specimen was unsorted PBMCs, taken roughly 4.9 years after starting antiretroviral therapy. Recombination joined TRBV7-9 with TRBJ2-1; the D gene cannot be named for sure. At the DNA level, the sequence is TGTGCCAGCAGTTTAGTAGATAATGAGCAGTTCTTC. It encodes CASSLVDNEQFF. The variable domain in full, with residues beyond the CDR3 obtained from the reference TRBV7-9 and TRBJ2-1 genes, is DTGVSQNPRHKITKRGQNVTFRCDPISEHNRLYWYRQTLGQGPEFLTYFQNEAQLEKSRLLSDRFSAERPKGSFSTLEIQRTEQGDSAMYLCASSLVDNEQFFGPGTRLTVL.